This entry concerns a single TCR beta chain. Its antigen is currently unknown. This sample stems from a study of chemoradiotherapy in HPV16-positive cancers. Findings and caveats of the study: Non-HPV-specific T cells did not expand in tumors during treatment, whereas candidate HPV-specific clones and E7-related motifs did. Functional assays defining HPV-specific T cells used only a couple of HPV16-positive patients.

Trimming cost V 5 bases and J 0 bases, with 8 bases left between them. CDR3 length equals 14 residues. In germline, CDR1 is SEHNR, CDR2 FQNEAQ (reference sequence). Data came from immunoSEQ multiplex PCR; TCRdb stores just in-frame clones and leaves some out. The table lists about 29,000 clones, over 90% of them singletons. The J gene is TRBJ1-3, the V gene TRBV7-9, with D perhaps TRBD1 (5 bases). Sequenced here: blood, sampled from a patient who underwent chemoradiotherapy. This TCR derives from a human donor with HPV-associated anogenital cancer. The CDR3 sequence: CASSLGHSGNTIYF. The CDR3 coding sequence is TGTGCCAGCAGCCTAGGACACTCTGGAAACACCATATATTTT.